The entry below describes one T cell receptor beta chain. Its target is not known. An end of the junction does not agree with germline; a read error may underlie this. The CDR3 totals 20 residues. Germline CDR1 is MNHNS and CDR2 is SASEGT. This record comes from a study of T cell repertoires in cytomegalovirus infection. Study-wide results and caveats: In two of eight donors, the top clonotype was HLA-C-restricted CMV-specific.

Each CDR3 protein gets one entry after TCRdb re-called the reads with MiXCR. The sample yields around 180,000 distinct CDR3 sequences, 28% seen once. Source material: PBMCs. The J gene is TRBJ2-3, the V gene TRBV6-1; 8 bases agree with TRBD1. The sequence was collected from a human donor in good health (CMV status not recorded). Some clones in this sample may be carry-over from other donors' samples. For the CDR3, the DNA is TGTGCCAGCGGTGAAGATGGGGACAGGAAGCCCTTCGTAAGCACAGATACGCAGTATTTT. Its translation is CASGEDGDRKPFVSTDTQYF.